The entry below describes one T cell receptor (beta chain). Relative to the germline gene, one junction end is altered; a read error may explain this. The sample is drawn from a study of technical replicates of blood from four donors. The CDR3 runs 17 residues. From germline, CDR1 is SGDLS and CDR2 YYNGEE. Sequencing was performed with immunoSEQ multiplex PCR; in TCRdb, only in-frame clones are kept and a portion is missing. The sample has some 64,000 clones, about 91% seen once. The source material was PBMCs. The chain uses TRBV9 and TRBJ2-1; TRBD1 might be the D (5 bases). This clonotype was obtained from a human donor in good health. Some clones in this sample may be carry-over from other donors' samples. The CDR3 DNA is TGTGCCAGCAGCGTAGCTGGCAGGGTAATCTCCCACAATGAGCAGTTCTTC. Protein product: CASSVAGRVISHNEQFF.